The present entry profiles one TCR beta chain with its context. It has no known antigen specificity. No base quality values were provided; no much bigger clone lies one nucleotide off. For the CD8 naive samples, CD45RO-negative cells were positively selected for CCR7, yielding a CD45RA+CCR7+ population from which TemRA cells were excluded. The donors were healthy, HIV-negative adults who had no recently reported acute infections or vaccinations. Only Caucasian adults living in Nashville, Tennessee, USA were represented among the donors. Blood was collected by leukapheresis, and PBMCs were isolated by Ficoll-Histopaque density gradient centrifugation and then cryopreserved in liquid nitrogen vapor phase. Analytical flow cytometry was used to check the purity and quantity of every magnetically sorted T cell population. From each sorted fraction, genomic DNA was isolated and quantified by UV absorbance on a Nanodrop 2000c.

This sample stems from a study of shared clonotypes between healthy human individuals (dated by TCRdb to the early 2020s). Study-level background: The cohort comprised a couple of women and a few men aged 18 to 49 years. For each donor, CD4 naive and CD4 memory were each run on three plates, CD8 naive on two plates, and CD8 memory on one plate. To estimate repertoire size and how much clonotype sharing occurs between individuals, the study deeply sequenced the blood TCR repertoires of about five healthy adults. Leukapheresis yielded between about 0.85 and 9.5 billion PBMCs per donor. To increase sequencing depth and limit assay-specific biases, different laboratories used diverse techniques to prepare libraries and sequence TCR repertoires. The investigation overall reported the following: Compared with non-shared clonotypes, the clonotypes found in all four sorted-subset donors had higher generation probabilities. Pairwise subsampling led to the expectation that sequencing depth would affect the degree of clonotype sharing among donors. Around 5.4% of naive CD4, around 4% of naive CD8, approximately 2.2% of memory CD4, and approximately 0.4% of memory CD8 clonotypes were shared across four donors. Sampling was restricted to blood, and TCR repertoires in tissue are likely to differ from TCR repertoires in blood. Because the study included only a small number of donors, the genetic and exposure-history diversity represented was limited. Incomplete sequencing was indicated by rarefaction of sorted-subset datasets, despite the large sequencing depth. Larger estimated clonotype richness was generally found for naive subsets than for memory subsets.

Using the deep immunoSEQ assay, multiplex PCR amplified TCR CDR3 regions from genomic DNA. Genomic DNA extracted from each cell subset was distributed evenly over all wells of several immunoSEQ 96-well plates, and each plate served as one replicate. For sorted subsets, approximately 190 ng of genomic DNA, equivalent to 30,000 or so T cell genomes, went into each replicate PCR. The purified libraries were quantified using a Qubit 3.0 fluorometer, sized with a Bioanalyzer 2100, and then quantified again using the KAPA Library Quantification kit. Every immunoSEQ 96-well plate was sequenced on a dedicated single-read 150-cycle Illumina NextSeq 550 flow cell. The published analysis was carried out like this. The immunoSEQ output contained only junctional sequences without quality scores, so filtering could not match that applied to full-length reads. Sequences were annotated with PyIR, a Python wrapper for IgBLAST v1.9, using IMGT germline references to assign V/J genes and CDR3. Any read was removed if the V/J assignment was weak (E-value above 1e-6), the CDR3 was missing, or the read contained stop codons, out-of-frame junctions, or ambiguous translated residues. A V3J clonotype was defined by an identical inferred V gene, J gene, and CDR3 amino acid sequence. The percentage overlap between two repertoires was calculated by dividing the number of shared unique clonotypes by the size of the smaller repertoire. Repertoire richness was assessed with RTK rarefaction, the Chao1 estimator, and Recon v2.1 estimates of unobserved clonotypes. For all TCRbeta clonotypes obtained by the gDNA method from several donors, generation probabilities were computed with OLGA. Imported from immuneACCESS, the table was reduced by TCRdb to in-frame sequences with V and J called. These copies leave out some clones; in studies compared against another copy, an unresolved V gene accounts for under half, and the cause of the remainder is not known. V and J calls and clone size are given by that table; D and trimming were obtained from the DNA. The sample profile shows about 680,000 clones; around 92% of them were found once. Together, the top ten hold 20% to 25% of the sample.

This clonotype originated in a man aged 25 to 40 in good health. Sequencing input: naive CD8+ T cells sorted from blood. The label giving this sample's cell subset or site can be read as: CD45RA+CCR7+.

In nucleotide form, the sequence is TGTGCCAGCAGCCATATGACACCCGGGAGGAACGAGCAGTACTTC. Its translation reads: CASSHMTPGRNEQYF. The chain links TRBV14 with TRBJ2-7, and TRBD2 matches 7 of the central bases. For CDR1 and CDR2, the germline V gene lists SGHDN and FVKESK. The CDR3 numbers 15 residues from cysteine through phenylalanine. The CDR3 DNA has 45 bases and is translated from base 1. Trimming takes 3 bases off V and 5 bases off J; junction bases not matched to a gene: 10.